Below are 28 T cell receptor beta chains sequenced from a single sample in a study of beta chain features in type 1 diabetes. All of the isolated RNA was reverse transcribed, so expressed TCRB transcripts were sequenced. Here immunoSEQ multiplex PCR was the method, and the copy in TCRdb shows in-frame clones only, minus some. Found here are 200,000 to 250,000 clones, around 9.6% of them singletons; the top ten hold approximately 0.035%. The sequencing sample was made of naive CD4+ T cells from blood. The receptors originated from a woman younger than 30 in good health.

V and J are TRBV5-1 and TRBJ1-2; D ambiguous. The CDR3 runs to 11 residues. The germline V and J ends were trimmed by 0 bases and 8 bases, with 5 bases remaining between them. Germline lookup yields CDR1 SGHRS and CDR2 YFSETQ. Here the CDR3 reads CASSLDQGYTF. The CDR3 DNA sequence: TGCGCCAGCAGCTTGGATCAGGGCTACACCTTC.

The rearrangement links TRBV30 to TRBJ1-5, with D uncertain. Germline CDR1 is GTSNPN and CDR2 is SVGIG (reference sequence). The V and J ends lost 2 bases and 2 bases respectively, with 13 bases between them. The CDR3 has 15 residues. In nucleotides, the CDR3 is TGTGCCTGGAGTTACGCGCGTCGGGGCAATCAGCCCCAGCATTTT. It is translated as CAWSYARRGNQPQHF.

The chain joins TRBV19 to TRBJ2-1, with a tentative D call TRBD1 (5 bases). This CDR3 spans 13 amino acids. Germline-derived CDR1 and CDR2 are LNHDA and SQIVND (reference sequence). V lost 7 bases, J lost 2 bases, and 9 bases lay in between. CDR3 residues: CASNQGTYNEQFF. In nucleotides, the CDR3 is TGTGCCAGTAATCAGGGCACCTACAATGAGCAGTTCTTC. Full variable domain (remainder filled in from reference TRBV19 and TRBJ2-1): DGGITQSPKYLFRKEGQNVTLSCEQNLNHDAMYWYRQDPGQGLRLIYYSQIVNDFQKGDIAEGYSVSREKKESFPLTVTSAQKNPTAFYLCASNQGTYNEQFFGPGTRLTVL.

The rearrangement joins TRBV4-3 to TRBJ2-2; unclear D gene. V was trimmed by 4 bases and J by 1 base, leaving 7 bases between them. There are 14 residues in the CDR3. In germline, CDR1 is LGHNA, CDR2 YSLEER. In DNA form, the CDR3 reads TGCGCCAGCAGCCCCCACAGGAACACCGGGGAGCTGTTTTTT. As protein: CASSPHRNTGELFF.

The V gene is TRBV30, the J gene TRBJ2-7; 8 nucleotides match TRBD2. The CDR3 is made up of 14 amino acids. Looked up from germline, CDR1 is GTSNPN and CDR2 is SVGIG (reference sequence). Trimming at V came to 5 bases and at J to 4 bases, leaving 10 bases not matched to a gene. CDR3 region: CAWGTLADLYEQYF. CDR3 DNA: TGTGCCTGGGGAACACTAGCGGATCTATACGAGCAGTACTTC.

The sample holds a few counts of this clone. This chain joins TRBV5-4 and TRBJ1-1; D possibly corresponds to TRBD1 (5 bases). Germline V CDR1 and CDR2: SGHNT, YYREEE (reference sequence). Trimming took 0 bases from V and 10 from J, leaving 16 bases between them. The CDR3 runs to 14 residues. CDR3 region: CASSLEGWAPPAFF. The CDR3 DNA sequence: TGTGCCAGCAGCTTGGAGGGGTGGGCACCCCCAGCTTTCTTT.

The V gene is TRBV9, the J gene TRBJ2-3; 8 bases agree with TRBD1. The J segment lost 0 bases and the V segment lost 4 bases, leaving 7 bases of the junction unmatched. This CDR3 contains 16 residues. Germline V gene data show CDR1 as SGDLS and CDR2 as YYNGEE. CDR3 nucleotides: TGTGCCAGCAGCTCATCCCAGGGGGCCAGCACAGATACGCAGTATTTT. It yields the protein CASSSSQGASTDTQYF.

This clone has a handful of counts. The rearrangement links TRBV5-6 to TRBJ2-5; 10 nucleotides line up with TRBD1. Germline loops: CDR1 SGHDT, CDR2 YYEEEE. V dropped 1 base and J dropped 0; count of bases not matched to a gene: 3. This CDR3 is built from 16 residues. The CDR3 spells CASSLPGTGDQETQYF. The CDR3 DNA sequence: TGTGCCAGCAGCTTGCCCGGGACAGGGGACCAAGAGACCCAGTACTTC.

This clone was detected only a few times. In DNA form, the CDR3 reads TGCGCCAGCAGCTGGGGAGACAGGACCTACGAGCAGTACTTC. As protein: CASSWGDRTYEQYF. J is TRBJ2-7 and V is TRBV5-1, with D possibly matching TRBD1 (6 bases). This CDR3 is 14 amino acids long. V gave up 3 bases and J gave up 2 bases, with 12 bases separating them. Germline V CDR1 and CDR2: SGHRS, YFSETQ.

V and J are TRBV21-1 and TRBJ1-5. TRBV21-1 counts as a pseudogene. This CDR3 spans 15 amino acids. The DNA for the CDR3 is TGTGCCAGCAGCAAAGCAGCGAGTAGCAATCAGCCCCAGCATTTT. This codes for CASSKAASSNQPQHF.

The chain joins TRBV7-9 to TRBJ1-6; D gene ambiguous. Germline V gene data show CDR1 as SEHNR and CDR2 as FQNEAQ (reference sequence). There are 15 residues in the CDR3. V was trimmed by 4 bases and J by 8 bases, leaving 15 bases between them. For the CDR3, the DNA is TGTGCCAGCAGCTCATATCGGGGTTATGATTCACCCCTCCACTTT. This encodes CASSSYRGYDSPLHF. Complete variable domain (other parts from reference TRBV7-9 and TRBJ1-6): DTGVSQNPRHKITKRGQNVTFRCDPISEHNRLYWYRQTLGQGPEFLTYFQNEAQLEKSRLLSDRFSAERPKGSFSTLEIQRTEQGDSAMYLCASSSYRGYDSPLHFGNGTRLTVT.

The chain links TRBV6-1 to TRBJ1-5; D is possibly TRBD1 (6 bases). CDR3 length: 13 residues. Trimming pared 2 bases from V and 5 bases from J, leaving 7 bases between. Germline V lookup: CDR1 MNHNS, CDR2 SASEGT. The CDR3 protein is CASSEHRDQPQHF. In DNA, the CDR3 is TGTGCCAGCAGTGAACACAGGGATCAGCCCCAGCATTTT.

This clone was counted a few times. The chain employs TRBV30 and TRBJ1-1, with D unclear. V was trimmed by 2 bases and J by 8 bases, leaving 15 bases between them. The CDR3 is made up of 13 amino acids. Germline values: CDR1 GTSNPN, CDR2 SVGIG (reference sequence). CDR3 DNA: TGTGCCTGGAGTCGCGGGGTCCTTCTGGAAGCTTTCTTT. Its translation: CAWSRGVLLEAFF.

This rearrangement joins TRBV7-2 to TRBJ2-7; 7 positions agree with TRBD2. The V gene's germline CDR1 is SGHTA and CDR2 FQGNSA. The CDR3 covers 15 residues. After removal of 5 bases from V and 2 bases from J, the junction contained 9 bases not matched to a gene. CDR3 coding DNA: TGTGCCAGCAGCACTTCCGGGGGGAGTGCCTACGAGCAGTACTTC. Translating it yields CASSTSGGSAYEQYF. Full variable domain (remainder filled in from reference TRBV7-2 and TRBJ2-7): GAGVSQSPSNKVTEKGKDVELRCDPISGHTALYWYRQSLGQGLEFLIYFQGNSAPDKSGLPSDRFSAERTGGSVSTLTIQRTQQEDSAVYLCASSTSGGSAYEQYFGPGTRLTVT.

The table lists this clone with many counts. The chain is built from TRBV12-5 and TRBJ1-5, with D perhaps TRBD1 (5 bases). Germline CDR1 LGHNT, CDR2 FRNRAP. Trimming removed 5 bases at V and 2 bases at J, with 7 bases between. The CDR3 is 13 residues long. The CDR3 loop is CASGVGGNQPQHF. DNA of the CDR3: TGTGCTAGTGGTGTAGGGGGCAATCAGCCCCAGCATTTT.

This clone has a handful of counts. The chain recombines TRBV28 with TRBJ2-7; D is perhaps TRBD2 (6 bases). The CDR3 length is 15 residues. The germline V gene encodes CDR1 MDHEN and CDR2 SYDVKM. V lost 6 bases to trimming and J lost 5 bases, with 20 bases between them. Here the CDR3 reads CASSPPGLKRDEQYF. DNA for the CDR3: TGTGCCAGCAGCCCACCGGGACTTAAGCGCGACGAGCAGTACTTC.

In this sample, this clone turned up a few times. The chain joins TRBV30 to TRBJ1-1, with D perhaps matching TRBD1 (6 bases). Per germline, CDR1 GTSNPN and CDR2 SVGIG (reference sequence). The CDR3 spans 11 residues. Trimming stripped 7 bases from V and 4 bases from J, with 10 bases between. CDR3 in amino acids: CALQGGTEAFF. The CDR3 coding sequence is TGTGCCTTACAGGGCGGCACTGAAGCTTTCTTT.

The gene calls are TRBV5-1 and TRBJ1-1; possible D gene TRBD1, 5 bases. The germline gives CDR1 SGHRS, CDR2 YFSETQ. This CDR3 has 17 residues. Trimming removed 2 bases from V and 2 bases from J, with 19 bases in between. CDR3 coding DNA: TGCGCCAGCAGCTTACGGCAGGGTAGTGGGGTCAACACTGAAGCTTTCTTT. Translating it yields CASSLRQGSGVNTEAFF.

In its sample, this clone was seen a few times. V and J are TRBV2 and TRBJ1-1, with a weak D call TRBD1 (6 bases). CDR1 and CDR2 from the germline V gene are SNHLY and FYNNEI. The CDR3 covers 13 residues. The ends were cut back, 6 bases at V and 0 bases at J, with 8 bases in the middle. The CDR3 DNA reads TGTGCCAGCAGGGACAGTTTGAACACTGAAGCTTTCTTT. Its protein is CASRDSLNTEAFF. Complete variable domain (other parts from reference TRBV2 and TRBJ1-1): EPEVTQTPSHQVTQMGQEVILRCVPISNHLYFYWYRQILGQKVEFLVSFYNNEISEKSEIFDDQFSVERPDGSNFTLKIRSTKLEDSAMYFCASRDSLNTEAFFGQGTRLTVV.

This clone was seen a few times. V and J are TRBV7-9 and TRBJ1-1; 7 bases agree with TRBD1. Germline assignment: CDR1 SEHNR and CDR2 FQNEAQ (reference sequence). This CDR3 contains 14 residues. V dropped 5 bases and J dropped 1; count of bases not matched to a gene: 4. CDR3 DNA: TGTGCCAGCAGCCTTCGACAGGGGAACACTGAAGCTTTCTTT. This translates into CASSLRQGNTEAFF. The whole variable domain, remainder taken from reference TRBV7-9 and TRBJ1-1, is DTGVSQNPRHKITKRGQNVTFRCDPISEHNRLYWYRQTLGQGPEFLTYFQNEAQLEKSRLLSDRFSAERPKGSFSTLEIQRTEQGDSAMYLCASSLRQGNTEAFFGQGTRLTVV.

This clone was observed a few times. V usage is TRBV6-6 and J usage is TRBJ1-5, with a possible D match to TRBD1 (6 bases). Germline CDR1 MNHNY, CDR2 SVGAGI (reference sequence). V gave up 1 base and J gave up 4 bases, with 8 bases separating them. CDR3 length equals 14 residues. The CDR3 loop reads CASSYFTGNQPQHF. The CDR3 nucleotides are TGTGCCAGCAGTTACTTTACAGGGAATCAGCCCCAGCATTTT.

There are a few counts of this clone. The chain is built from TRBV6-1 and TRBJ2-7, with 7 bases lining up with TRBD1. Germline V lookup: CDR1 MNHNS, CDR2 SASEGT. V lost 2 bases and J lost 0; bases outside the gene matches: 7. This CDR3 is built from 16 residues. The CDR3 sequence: CASSEWTGESSYEQYF. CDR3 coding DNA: TGTGCCAGCAGTGAATGGACAGGCGAGAGCTCCTACGAGCAGTACTTC.

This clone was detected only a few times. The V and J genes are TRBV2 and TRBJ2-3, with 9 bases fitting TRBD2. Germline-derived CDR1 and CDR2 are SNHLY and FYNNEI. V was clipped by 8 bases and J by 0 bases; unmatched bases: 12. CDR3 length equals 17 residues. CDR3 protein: CASSRGISGSSTDTQYF. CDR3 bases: TGTGCCAGCTCCCGGGGGATTAGCGGGAGTAGCACAGATACGCAGTATTTT.

As DNA, the CDR3 is TGCGCCAGCAGCTCGACAGGAGTTAGCTACGAGCAGTACTTC. This translates into CASSSTGVSYEQYF. The chain combines TRBV5-1 with TRBJ2-7; tentatively, D is TRBD1 (6 bases). From germline, CDR1 is SGHRS and CDR2 YFSETQ. This CDR3 is 14 amino acids long. Trimming stripped 3 bases from V and 3 bases from J, with 13 bases between.

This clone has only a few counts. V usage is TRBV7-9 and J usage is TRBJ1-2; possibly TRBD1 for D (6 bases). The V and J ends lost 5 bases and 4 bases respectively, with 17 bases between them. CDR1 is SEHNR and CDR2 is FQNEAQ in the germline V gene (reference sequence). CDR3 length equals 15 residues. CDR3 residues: CASSAGQTTLYGYTF. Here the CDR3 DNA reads TGTGCCAGCAGCGCAGGACAGACGACGCTCTATGGCTACACCTTC.

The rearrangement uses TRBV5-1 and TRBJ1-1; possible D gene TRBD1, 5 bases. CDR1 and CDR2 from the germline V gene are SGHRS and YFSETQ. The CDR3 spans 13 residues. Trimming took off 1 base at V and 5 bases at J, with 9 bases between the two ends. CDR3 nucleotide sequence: TGCGCCAGCAGCTTGCCTAGGGGAACTGAAGCTTTCTTT. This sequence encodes CASSLPRGTEAFF.

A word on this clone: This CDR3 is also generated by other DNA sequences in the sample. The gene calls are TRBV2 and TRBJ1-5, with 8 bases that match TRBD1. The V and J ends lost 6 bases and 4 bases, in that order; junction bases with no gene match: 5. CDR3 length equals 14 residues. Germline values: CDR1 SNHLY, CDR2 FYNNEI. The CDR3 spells CASRATGGNQPQHF. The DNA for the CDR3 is TGTGCCAGCAGAGCAACAGGGGGGAATCAGCCCCAGCATTTT.

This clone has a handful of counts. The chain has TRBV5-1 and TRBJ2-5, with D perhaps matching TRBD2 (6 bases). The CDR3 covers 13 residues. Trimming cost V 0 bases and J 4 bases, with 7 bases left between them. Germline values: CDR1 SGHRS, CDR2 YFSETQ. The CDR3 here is CASSLVGGETQYF. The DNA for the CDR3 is TGCGCCAGCAGCTTGGTCGGGGGAGAGACCCAGTACTTC.